These T cell receptor beta chains were read from a single sample in a study of technical replicates of blood from a handful of donors. The protocol was immunoSEQ multiplex PCR, while the TCRdb copy is restricted to in-frame clones and leaves out a portion. Of about 66,000 clones listed, approximately 90% are singletons. The material sequenced was T cells isolated from PBMCs. The origin of the receptors is a human donor in good health. The CDR3 runs from the conserved cysteine through the conserved F or W. The D gene is left open where the match is weak. Expanded clones are given a class, and other clones once, few, many or no size at all.

abundance,j_gene,v_gene,d_gene,CDR3aa,CDR3nt
once,TRBJ2-2,TRBV6-5,-,CASSRRGELFF,TGTGCCAGCAGTCGGAGGGGGGAGCTGTTTTTT
-,TRBJ1-1,TRBV6-5,TRBD1,CASSRQGVINTEAFF,TGTGCCAGCAGCCGACAGGGGGTCATAAACACTGAAGCTTTCTTT
once,TRBJ1-4,TRBV29-1,TRBD1,CSVRPGQGVEKLFF,TGCAGCGTCCGCCCGGGACAGGGGGTAGAAAAACTGTTTTTT
-,TRBJ1-4,TRBV7-8,TRBD1,CASSVDRGTNEKLFF,TGTGCCAGCAGCGTTGACAGGGGAACTAATGAAAAACTGTTTTTT
-,TRBJ1-2,TRBV25-1,-,CASSDRQSYGYTF,TGTGCCAGCAGTGACCGACAGAGCTATGGCTACACCTTC
-,TRBJ1-1,TRBV27,-,CASSLDRNTEAFF,TGTGCCAGCAGCCTCGACAGGAACACTGAAGCTTTCTTT
-,TRBJ2-5,TRBV27,TRBD2,CASSRSGSEETQYF,TGTGCCAGCAGCCGAAGCGGGAGTGAAGAGACCCAGTACTTC
-,TRBJ1-5,TRBV7-9,-,CASSVLNQPQHF,TGTGCCAGCAGCGTATTAAATCAGCCCCAGCATTTT
-,TRBJ2-5,TRBV2,TRBD2,CASSDPGLGSTPPQETQYF,TGTGCCAGCAGCGACCCTGGACTAGGCAGCACCCCCCCCCAAGAGACCCAGTACTTC
-,TRBJ2-1,TRBV9,-,CASMAGIDNEQFF,TGTGCCAGCATGGCCGGGATTGACAATGAGCAGTTCTTC
few,TRBJ1-2,TRBV19,-,CASSLGFAYGYTF,TGTGCCAGTAGTCTTGGCTTCGCCTATGGCTACACCTTC
-,TRBJ2-1,TRBV28,TRBD2,CASKRGWNGREQFF,TGTGCCAGCAAGAGAGGGTGGAACGGGAGGGAGCAGTTCTTC
-,TRBJ2-3,TRBV6-1,-,CAGSGSTDTQYF,TGTGCCGGTAGCGGTAGCACAGATACGCAGTATTTT
-,TRBJ2-3,TRBV6-1,TRBD2,CASSDRLAGGGDTQYF,TGTGCCAGCAGTGACCGACTAGCGGGTGGGGGAGATACGCAGTATTTT
once,TRBJ2-1,TRBV7-9,-,CASSSSSYNEQFF,TGTGCCAGCAGCTCTAGCTCCTACAATGAGCAGTTCTTC
-,TRBJ2-6,TRBV11-2,-,CASSRERSSGANVLTF,TGTGCCAGCAGCCGGGAACGGAGCTCTGGGGCCAACGTCCTGACTTTC
few,TRBJ2-2,TRBV13,TRBD1,CASNVDRGHTGELFF,TGTGCCAGCAACGTGGACAGGGGGCATACCGGGGAGCTGTTTTTT
-,TRBJ2-2,TRBV9,-,CASSVWSGGPYTGELFF,TGTGCCAGCAGCGTTTGGTCAGGGGGGCCCTACACCGGGGAGCTGTTTTTT
-,TRBJ2-4,TRBV4-1,TRBD2,CASSQDGASGDKNIQYF,TGCGCCAGCAGCCAAGATGGGGCTAGCGGGGACAAAAACATTCAGTACTTC
-,TRBJ2-6,TRBV27,-,CASSWTLSSSGANVLTF,TGTGCCAGCAGCTGGACTCTTTCTAGCTCTGGGGCCAACGTCCTGACTTTC
-,TRBJ2-2,TRBV6-1,-,CASSEPLAGELFF,TGTGCCAGCAGTGAACCCCTCGCCGGGGAGCTGTTTTTT
-,TRBJ2-7,TRBV19,-,CASGEAISYEQYF,TGTGCCAGTGGAGAAGCCATCTCCTACGAGCAGTACTTC
few,TRBJ1-5,TRBV7-9,-,CASSWADQPQHF,TGTGCCAGCAGTTGGGCTGACCAGCCCCAGCATTTT
-,TRBJ2-7,TRBV30,-,CALNRDPTYEQYF,TGTGCCTTGAACAGGGACCCTACCTACGAGCAGTACTTC
-,TRBJ2-3,TRBV30,-,CAWSLGGTDTQYF,TGTGCCTGGAGTTTGGGCGGCACAGATACGCAGTATTTT
-,TRBJ1-5,TRBV7-2,-,CASSSQGSGINQPQHF,TGTGCCAGCAGCTCTCAAGGGTCGGGGATCAATCAGCCCCAGCATTTT
-,TRBJ1-5,TRBV9,-,CASSVGDNQPQHF,TGTGCCAGCAGCGTAGGAGACAATCAGCCCCAGCATTTT
-,TRBJ2-2,TRBV6-5,TRBD2,CASSRPGGRVGELFF,TGTGCCAGCAGCCGCCCGGGCGGGAGGGTCGGGGAGCTGTTTTTT
-,TRBJ1-1,TRBV9,TRBD1,CASSVLDRGRGEAFF,TGTGCCAGCAGCGTGTTAGACAGGGGGCGGGGTGAAGCTTTCTTT
-,TRBJ2-1,TRBV2,-,CASSGLVDRNEQFF,TGTGCCAGCAGTGGACTAGTCGATCGTAATGAGCAGTTCTTC
few,TRBJ2-7,TRBV9,TRBD1,CASSVDRDEQYF,TGTGCCAGCAGCGTTGACAGGGACGAGCAGTACTTC
-,TRBJ1-1,TRBV4-2,-,CASSQKRQATEAFF,TGTGCCAGCAGCCAGAAGAGACAGGCCACTGAAGCTTTCTTT
-,TRBJ1-1,TRBV4-1,TRBD1,CASSQPGQGATEAFF,TGCGCCAGCAGCCAACCGGGACAGGGGGCAACTGAAGCTTTCTTT
-,TRBJ2-2,TRBV19,-,CASRVLIGELFF,TGTGCCAGTAGGGTACTCATCGGGGAGCTGTTTTTT
few,TRBJ1-2,TRBV2,-,CASPSGLFGYTF,TGTGCCAGTCCGTCAGGATTGTTTGGCTACACCTTC
-,TRBJ2-3,TRBV6-5,TRBD1,CASSLGDRGTDTQYF,TGTGCCAGCAGTTTGGGGGACAGGGGTACAGATACGCAGTATTTT
-,TRBJ2-7,TRBV28,-,CASSLLVVGDEQYF,TGTGCCAGCAGTTTATTGGTCGTGGGAGACGAGCAGTACTTC
-,TRBJ2-7,TRBV6-5,TRBD1,CASSRTGVGEQYF,TGTGCCAGCAGTCGGACAGGGGTAGGAGAGCAGTACTTC
-,TRBJ1-1,TRBV18,-,CASSLLDTEAFF,TGTGCCAGCTCACTATTAGACACTGAAGCTTTCTTT
-,TRBJ2-3,TRBV28,-,CASSSQGGRTDTQYF,TGTGCCAGCAGTTCCCAGGGGGGTAGGACAGATACGCAGTATTTT
-,TRBJ2-3,TRBV30,-,CAWSVSRYTQYF,TGTGCCTGGAGTGTAAGCAGGTATACGCAGTATTTT
-,TRBJ2-7,TRBV28,-,CASSLGRSSYEQYF,TGTGCCAGCAGTCTGGGGAGAAGTTCCTACGAGCAGTACTTC
-,TRBJ2-7,TRBV4-3,-,CASSQGPVAQDYEQYF,TGCGCCAGCAGCCAGGGTCCCGTTGCCCAGGACTACGAGCAGTACTTC
-,TRBJ2-7,TRBV27,TRBD1,CASSPMGTESYEQYF,TGTGCCAGCAGTCCCATGGGGACAGAGTCTTACGAGCAGTACTTC
once,TRBJ2-1,TRBV5-6,-,CASSLPSDEQFF,TGTGCCAGCAGCTTACCCAGCGATGAGCAGTTCTTC
-,TRBJ2-3,TRBV18,-,CASSPPVRGSTDTQYF,TGTGCCAGCTCACCACCGGTAAGAGGTAGCACAGATACGCAGTATTTT
-,TRBJ2-3,TRBV13,TRBD2,CASSRKGTSVTDTQYF,TGTGCCAGCAGCCGAAAAGGGACTAGCGTCACAGATACGCAGTATTTT
-,TRBJ2-5,TRBV19,-,CASSIEAINRADQYF,TGTGCCAGTAGTATAGAGGCAATAAACAGGGCCGACCAGTACTTC
-,TRBJ2-7,TRBV6-5,TRBD2,CASSFRDYHSYEQYF,TGTGCCAGCAGTTTCCGGGACTACCACTCCTACGAGCAGTACTTC
-,TRBJ2-7,TRBV18,TRBD2,CASSKGLAGSSYEQYF,TGTGCCAGCTCCAAAGGACTAGCGGGAAGCTCCTACGAGCAGTACTTC
-,TRBJ2-1,TRBV4-1,-,CASSVSRGRYHNEQFF,TGCGCCAGCAGCGTAAGCAGGGGCAGGTACCACAATGAGCAGTTCTTC
-,TRBJ1-1,TRBV18,-,CASSPYTDMNTEAFF,TGTGCCAGCTCACCATACACAGACATGAACACTGAAGCTTTCTTT
-,TRBJ1-2,TRBV6-6,-,CASSGPGYGYTF,TGTGCCAGCTCAGGGCCAGGCTATGGCTACACCTTC
-,TRBJ1-5,TRBV19,-,CASSIGGPQHF,TGTGCCAGTAGTATTGGGGGCCCCCAGCATTTT